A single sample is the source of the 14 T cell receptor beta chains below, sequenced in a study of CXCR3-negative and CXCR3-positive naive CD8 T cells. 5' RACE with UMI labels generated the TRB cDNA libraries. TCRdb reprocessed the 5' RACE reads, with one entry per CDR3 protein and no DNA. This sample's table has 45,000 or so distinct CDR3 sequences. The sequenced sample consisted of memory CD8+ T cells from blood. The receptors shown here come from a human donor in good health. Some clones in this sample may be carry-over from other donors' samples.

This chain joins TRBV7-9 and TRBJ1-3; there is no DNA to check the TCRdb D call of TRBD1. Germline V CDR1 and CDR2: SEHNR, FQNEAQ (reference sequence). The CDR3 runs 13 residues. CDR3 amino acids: CASSPRQGNTIYF.

The CDR3 sequence is CASSSGQQKAFF. This chain uses TRBV7-9 with TRBJ1-1; TCRdb picks TRBD1, but there is no DNA to check that call. Germline V gene data show CDR1 as SEHNR and CDR2 as FQNEAQ (reference sequence). CDR3 length: 12 residues.

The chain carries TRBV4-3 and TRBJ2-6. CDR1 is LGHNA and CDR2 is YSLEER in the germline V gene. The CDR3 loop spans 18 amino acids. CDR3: CASSQTDTLLSGANVLTF.

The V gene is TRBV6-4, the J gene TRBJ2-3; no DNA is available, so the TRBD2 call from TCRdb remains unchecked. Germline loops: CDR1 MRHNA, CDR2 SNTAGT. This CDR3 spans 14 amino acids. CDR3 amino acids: CASSASGGADTQYF.

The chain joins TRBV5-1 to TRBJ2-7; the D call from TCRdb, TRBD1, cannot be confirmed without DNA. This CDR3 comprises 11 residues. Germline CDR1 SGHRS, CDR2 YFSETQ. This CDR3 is CASSLRDEQYF.

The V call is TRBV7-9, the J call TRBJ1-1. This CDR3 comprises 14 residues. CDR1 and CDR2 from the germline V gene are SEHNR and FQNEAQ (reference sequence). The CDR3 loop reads CASSLVSGAGEAFF.

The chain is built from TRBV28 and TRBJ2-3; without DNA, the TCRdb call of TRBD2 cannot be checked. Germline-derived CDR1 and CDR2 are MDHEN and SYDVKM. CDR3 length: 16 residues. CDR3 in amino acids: CARTLLAGGRADTQYF.

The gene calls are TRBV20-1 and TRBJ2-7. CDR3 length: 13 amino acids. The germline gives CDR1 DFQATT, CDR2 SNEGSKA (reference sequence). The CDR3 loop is CSARVQLTYEQYF.

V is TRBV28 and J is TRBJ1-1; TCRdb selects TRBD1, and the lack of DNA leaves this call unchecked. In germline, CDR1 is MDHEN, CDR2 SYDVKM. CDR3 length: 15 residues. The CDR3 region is CASSHGQGLNTEAFF.

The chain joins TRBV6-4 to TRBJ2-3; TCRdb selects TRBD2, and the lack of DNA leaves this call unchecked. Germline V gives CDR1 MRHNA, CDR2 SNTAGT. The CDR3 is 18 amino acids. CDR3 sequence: CASSEGSTSGAHTDTQYF.

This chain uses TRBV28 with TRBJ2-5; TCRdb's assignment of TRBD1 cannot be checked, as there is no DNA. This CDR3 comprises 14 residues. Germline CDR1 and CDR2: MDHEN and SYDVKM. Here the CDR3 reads CASSLFDVGGTQYF.

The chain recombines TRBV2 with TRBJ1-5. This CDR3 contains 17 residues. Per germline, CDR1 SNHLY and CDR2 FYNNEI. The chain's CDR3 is CASSEVSTATSNQPQHF.

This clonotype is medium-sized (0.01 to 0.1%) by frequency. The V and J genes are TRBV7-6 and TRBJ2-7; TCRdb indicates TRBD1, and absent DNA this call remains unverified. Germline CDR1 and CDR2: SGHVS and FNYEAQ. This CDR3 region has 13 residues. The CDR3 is CASRQGQSYEQYF. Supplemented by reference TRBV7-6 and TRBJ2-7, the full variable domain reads GAGVSQSPRYKVTKRGQDVALRCDPISGHVSLYWYRQALGQGPEFLTYFNYEAQQDKSGLPNDRFSAERPEGSISTLTIQRTEQRDSAMYRCASRQGQSYEQYFGPGTRLTVT.

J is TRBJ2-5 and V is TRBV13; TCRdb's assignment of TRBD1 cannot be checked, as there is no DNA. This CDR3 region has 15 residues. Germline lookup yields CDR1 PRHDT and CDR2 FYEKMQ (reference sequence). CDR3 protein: CASSDTQGGPETQYF.